Listed here are 27 T cell receptor beta chains from one sample, sequenced in a study of cytomegalovirus exposure and HLA in healthy donors. In the PCR, 60 Vbeta and 13 Jbeta primers were used. TCRdb's copy holds only in-frame clones and misses some; the assay was immunoSEQ multiplex PCR. Among 88,000 or so clones listed, over 60% were seen once. The sequenced material came from PBMCs. The receptors were sampled from a male donor in good health and CMV-seropositive.

The chain joins TRBV27 to TRBJ2-1; 9 bases agree with TRBD2. This CDR3 has 15 amino acids. Germline loops: CDR1 MNHEY, CDR2 SMNVEV (reference sequence). Trimming at V came to 2 bases and at J to 5 bases, leaving 4 bases not matched to a gene. CDR3 region: CASSLTGLANNEQFF. CDR3 DNA: TGTGCCAGCAGTTTAACGGGACTAGCCAACAATGAGCAGTTCTTC.

J is TRBJ1-2 and V is TRBV27, with 8 bases identical to TRBD1. This CDR3 comprises 14 residues. Per the germline V gene, CDR1 is MNHEY and CDR2 is SMNVEV (reference sequence). Trimming cost V 5 bases and J 6 bases; bases outside gene matches: 8. CDR3: CASSAGTGADGYTF. The CDR3 DNA is TGTGCCAGCAGTGCCGGGACAGGAGCCGATGGCTACACCTTC.

The V call is TRBV7-7, the J call TRBJ2-2; 8 nucleotides line up with TRBD1. J gave up 1 base and V 5 bases, and 6 bases lay outside the gene matches. CDR1 and CDR2 from the germline V gene are SSHAT and FNYEAQ (reference sequence). CDR3 length: 16 residues. The DNA for the CDR3 is TGTGCCAGCAGCGGGGCAGGGGGCCGGAACACCGGGGAGCTGTTTTTT. It specifies CASSGAGGRNTGELFF.

This clone was seen a few times. V and J are TRBV19 and TRBJ1-6; 11 positions agree with TRBD1. Germline V lookup: CDR1 LNHDA, CDR2 SQIVND (reference sequence). Trimming removed 7 bases from V and 7 bases from J; junction bases left unmatched: 6. The CDR3 has 15 amino acids. The CDR3 nucleotides read TGTGCCAGTACCTCGGGACAGGGGGGAAATTCACCCCTCCACTTT. As protein: CASTSGQGGNSPLHF.

The chain joins TRBV11-2 to TRBJ2-3; 7 nucleotides align to TRBD2. This CDR3 has 15 residues. CDR1 and CDR2 from the germline V gene are SGHAT and FQNNGV. Trimming at V came to 5 bases and at J to 2 bases, leaving 7 bases not matched to a gene. The CDR3 spells CASSLLAGNTDTQYF. The CDR3 DNA reads as TGTGCCAGCAGCCTTTTAGCGGGCAACACAGATACGCAGTATTTT. Drawing the rest from reference TRBV11-2 and TRBJ2-3, the complete variable domain is EAGVAQSPRYKIIEKRQSVAFWCNPISGHATLYWYQQILGQGPKLLIQFQNNGVVDDSQLPKDRFSAERLKGVDSTLKIQPAKLEDSAVYLCASSLLAGNTDTQYFGPGTRLTVL.

This clone was detected a few times. The CDR3 reads CASSLSHLSGANVLTF. As DNA, the CDR3 is TGTGCCAGCAGCTTGTCACACCTCTCTGGGGCCAACGTCCTGACTTTC. The chain links TRBV5-6 to TRBJ2-6; D remains ambiguous. Trimming took off 1 base at V and 0 bases at J, with 8 bases between the two ends. The CDR3 consists of 16 residues. CDR1 is SGHDT, CDR2 YYEEEE, per germline.

The V call is TRBV30, the J call TRBJ1-2; D gene uncertain. V was cut by 2 bases and J by 3 bases, with 13 bases left in between. CDR1 is GTSNPN and CDR2 is SVGIG in the germline V gene (reference sequence). There are 14 residues in the CDR3. CDR3 DNA sequence: TGTGCCTGGAGTAAGGCGGCAGATCACTATGGCTACACCTTC. Translation: CAWSKAADHYGYTF.

The chain is built from TRBV4-2 and TRBJ2-7; 11 bases match TRBD2. There are 15 residues in the CDR3. The germline V gene encodes CDR1 LGHNA and CDR2 YNFKEQ. J was trimmed by 4 bases and V by 3 bases; bases with no gene match: 5. The CDR3 protein is CASSQETSGAYEQYF. DNA for the CDR3: TGTGCCAGCAGCCAGGAGACTAGCGGGGCGTACGAGCAGTACTTC.

This clone was seen a handful of times. The CDR3 protein is CASSSFYEQYF. The CDR3 DNA sequence: TGTGCCAGCAGCAGCTTCTACGAGCAGTACTTC. J is TRBJ2-7 and V is TRBV11-2; no clear D gene. Looked up from germline, CDR1 is SGHAT and CDR2 is FQNNGV. The CDR3 runs to 11 residues. Trimming cost V 5 bases and J 3 bases, with 5 bases left between them.

The V gene is TRBV6-1, the J gene TRBJ1-2; maybe TRBD1 (5 bases). V lost 5 bases to trimming and J lost 7 bases, with 14 bases between them. Germline V gene lookup returns CDR1 MNHNS and CDR2 SASEGT. The CDR3 is 13 residues long. CDR3 sequence reads: CASSPGGTVGYTF. In DNA form, the CDR3 reads TGTGCCAGCAGTCCGGGGGGGACGGTTGGCTACACCTTC.

The gene calls are TRBV27 and TRBJ2-7; 10 bases agree with TRBD1. The CDR3 loop spans 14 amino acids. Trimming took 4 bases from V and 2 from J; bases not matched to a gene: 2. Germline CDR1 and CDR2: MNHEY and SMNVEV (reference sequence). CDR3 residues: CASSYGTGAYEQYF. The CDR3 DNA is TGTGCCAGCAGTTACGGGACAGGGGCCTACGAGCAGTACTTC.

In this sample, this clone turned up once. The gene calls are TRBV5-4 and TRBJ1-5, with 7 bases lining up with TRBD1. The V gene end was trimmed by 4 bases and the J gene end by 5 bases; junction bases not matched to a gene: 0. CDR3 length: 12 residues. CDR1 and CDR2 from the germline V gene are SGHNT and YYREEE (reference sequence). The CDR3 nucleotides read TGTGCCAGCAGCGACAGGGATCAGCCCCAGCATTTT. As protein: CASSDRDQPQHF.

This clone was observed once. This same CDR3 is encoded by further DNA sequences in the sample. This rearrangement joins TRBV18 to TRBJ2-3; TRBD1 agrees at 10 bases. The ends lost 3 bases at V and 6 bases at J; junction bases unmatched: 6. The CDR3 runs 15 residues. Germline loops: CDR1 KGHSH, CDR2 LQKENI. For the CDR3, the DNA is TGTGCCAGCTCACCCCGGGACAGGGGAACCGATACGCAGTATTTT. Amino acid sequence: CASSPRDRGTDTQYF.

The chain carries TRBV19 and TRBJ1-6; 9 bases map to TRBD1. The germline gives CDR1 LNHDA, CDR2 SQIVND (reference sequence). The CDR3 loop spans 14 amino acids. The ends lost 5 bases at V and 10 bases at J; junction bases unmatched: 6. CDR3 sequence: CASSEGQGGSPLHF. The CDR3 DNA is TGTGCCAGTAGTGAGGGACAGGGAGGGTCACCCCTCCACTTT.

The chain joins TRBV19 to TRBJ2-1; no definite D call. CDR3 size: 14 residues. In germline, CDR1 is LNHDA, CDR2 SQIVND (reference sequence). Trimming cost V 8 bases and J 3 bases, with 14 bases left between them. The CDR3 nucleotides are TGTGCCAGTTGTAATGGCGGAAACTACAATGAGCAGTTCTTC. This gives the protein CASCNGGNYNEQFF.

The rearrangement links TRBV2 to TRBJ1-5; D perhaps matches TRBD1 (6 bases). Trimming removed 7 bases at V and 3 bases at J, with 10 bases between. This CDR3 has 13 amino acids. CDR1 is SNHLY, CDR2 FYNNEI, per germline. CDR3 nucleotide sequence: TGTGCCAGCATCGGACAGATCAATCAGCCCCAGCATTTT. Encoded protein: CASIGQINQPQHF.

This chain joins TRBV25-1 and TRBJ1-2; tentatively, D is TRBD1 (6 bases). CDR3 length: 13 amino acids. Germline V CDR1 and CDR2: MGHDK, SYGVNS. In DNA form, the CDR3 reads TGTGCAACGGCTGAAACAGGGAACTATGGCTACACCTTC. Amino acid sequence: CATAETGNYGYTF.

This clone was counted between two and nine times. This rearrangement joins TRBV4-3 to TRBJ2-7, with 9 bases aligning to TRBD1. Germline V lookup: CDR1 LGHNA, CDR2 YSLEER. V was clipped by 0 bases and J by 0 bases; unmatched bases: 6. This CDR3 spans 17 amino acids. The CDR3 DNA reads TGCGCCAGCAGCCAAGAAGCCGGGACAGGGAGCTCCTACGAGCAGTACTTC. Its protein product is CASSQEAGTGSSYEQYF.

A few counts support this clone. The chain couples TRBV7-3 to TRBJ2-6; 7 nucleotides align to TRBD1. Germline CDR1 SGHTA, CDR2 FQGTGA. The CDR3 is made up of 15 amino acids. The V segment lost 5 bases and the J segment 2 bases; nucleotides outside the gene matches: 3. This chain's CDR3 is CASSLDRAGANVLTF. In DNA, the CDR3 is TGTGCCAGCAGCCTCGACAGGGCTGGGGCCAACGTCCTGACTTTC.

This chain joins TRBV6-5 and TRBJ1-2; 9 bases map to TRBD1. This CDR3 is 13 amino acids long. Trimming removed 2 bases from V and 9 bases from J; junction bases left unmatched: 4. Germline V gives CDR1 MNHEY, CDR2 SVGAGI. The CDR3 DNA reads TGTGCCAGCAGTTACGGGACAGGGAAGAGCTACACCTTC. Its protein is CASSYGTGKSYTF.

This chain connects TRBV4-2 to TRBJ2-6; D gene ambiguous. V lost 4 bases to trimming and J lost 1 base, with 14 bases between them. There are 17 residues in the CDR3. CDR1 is LGHNA and CDR2 is YNFKEQ in the germline V gene. DNA of the CDR3: TGTGCCAGCAGCCTTCGACAAGTGGAATCTGGGGCCAACGTCCTGACTTTC. Encoded protein: CASSLRQVESGANVLTF.

V is TRBV2 and J is TRBJ2-3; 12 bases map to TRBD2. CDR1 is SNHLY and CDR2 is FYNNEI in the germline V gene. There are 17 residues in the CDR3. Trimming at V came to 7 bases and at J to 1 base, leaving 9 bases not matched to a gene. This chain's CDR3 is CASTRSSGGAGTDTQYF. The CDR3 DNA reads as TGTGCCAGCACCCGGTCTAGCGGGGGGGCGGGCACAGATACGCAGTATTTT.

This chain joins TRBV4-1 and TRBJ2-1; weak D call: TRBD2 (6 bases). The CDR3 is 14 residues long. Germline V lookup: CDR1 MGHRA, CDR2 YSYEKL. The V and J ends lost 3 bases and 11 bases respectively, with 17 bases between them. CDR3 DNA: TGCGCCAGCAGCCACCGACGGGACTCCCCAAAGCAGTTCTTC. Its translation is CASSHRRDSPKQFF.

The chain uses TRBV10-3 and TRBJ2-3, with 8 bases matching TRBD1. The CDR3 contains 15 residues. The ends lost 5 bases at V and 0 bases at J; junction bases unmatched: 4. CDR1 is ENHRY and CDR2 is SYGVKD in the germline V gene. CDR3 nucleotide sequence: TGTGCCATCAGTACAGGGGGGATGAGCACAGATACGCAGTATTTT. As protein: CAISTGGMSTDTQYF.

The V call is TRBV6-1, the J call TRBJ1-2; TRBD1 agrees at 9 bases. V dropped 7 bases and J dropped 8; count of bases not matched to a gene: 14. The CDR3 totals 15 residues. Germline V CDR1 and CDR2: MNHNS, SASEGT. DNA of the CDR3: TGTGCCAGCAACCTAAACCCGGGACAGGGAAGGGGCTACACCTTC. It translates to CASNLNPGQGRGYTF.

This rearrangement joins TRBV10-3 to TRBJ1-4, with a tentative D call TRBD1 (6 bases). This CDR3 has 14 residues. V was cut by 3 bases and J by 8 bases, with 13 bases left in between. CDR1 ENHRY and CDR2 SYGVKD come from the germline V gene. CDR3 residues: CAISDQGIGEKLFF. CDR3 DNA: TGTGCCATCAGTGACCAGGGGATTGGAGAAAAACTGTTTTTT.

The chain employs TRBV9 and TRBJ2-7; 10 bases map to TRBD2. V was clipped by 0 bases and J by 5 bases; unmatched bases: 5. In germline, CDR1 is SGDLS, CDR2 YYNGEE. This CDR3 is 15 amino acids long. CDR3 coding DNA: TGTGCCAGCAGCGTAGGCAGCGGGGGGGCGCACGAGCAGTACTTC. Amino acid sequence: CASSVGSGGAHEQYF.